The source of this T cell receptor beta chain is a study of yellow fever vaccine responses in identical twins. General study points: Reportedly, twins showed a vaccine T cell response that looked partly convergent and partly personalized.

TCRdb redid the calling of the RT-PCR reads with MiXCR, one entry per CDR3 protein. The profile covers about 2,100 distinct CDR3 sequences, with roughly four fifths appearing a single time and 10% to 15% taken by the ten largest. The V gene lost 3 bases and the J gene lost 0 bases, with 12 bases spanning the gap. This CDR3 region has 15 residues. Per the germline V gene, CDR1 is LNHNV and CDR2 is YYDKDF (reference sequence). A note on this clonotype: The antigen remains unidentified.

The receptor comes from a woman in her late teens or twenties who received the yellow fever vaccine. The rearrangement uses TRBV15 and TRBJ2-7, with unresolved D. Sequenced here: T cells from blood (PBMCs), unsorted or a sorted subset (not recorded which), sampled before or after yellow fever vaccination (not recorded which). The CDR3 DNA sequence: TGTGCCACCAGCAGGGGGATTTCGAGCTCCTACGAGCAGTACTTC. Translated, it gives CATSRGISSSYEQYF. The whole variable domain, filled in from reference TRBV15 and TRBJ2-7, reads DAMVIQNPRYQVTQFGKPVTLSCSQTLNHNVMYWYQQKSSQAPKLLFHYYDKDFNNEADTPDNFQSRRPNTSFCFLDIRSPGLGDTAMYLCATSRGISSSYEQYFGPGTRLTVT.